The 29 T cell receptor beta chains listed next were all sequenced from one sample in a study of blood T cell repertoires in COVID-19. Assay: immunoSEQ multiplex PCR; the TCRdb copy retains only in-frame clones and omits some. The sample holds some 80,000 clones, 75% to 90% seen once. Sequencing input: peripheral blood. These receptor sequences come from a woman in her 50s with active or convalescent COVID-19.

The chain combines TRBV5-1 with TRBJ1-5; D perhaps matches TRBD1 (5 bases). CDR1 and CDR2 (germline): SGHRS, YFSETQ. V dropped 0 bases and J dropped 5 bases, with 9 bases sitting between them. The CDR3 runs 14 residues. The CDR3: CASSLGDRDQPQHF. CDR3 nucleotide sequence: TGCGCCAGCAGCTTGGGAGACAGAGATCAGCCCCAGCATTTT.

A single count supports this clone. This rearrangement joins TRBV6-2 or TRBV6-3 to TRBJ2-7, with 8 positions matching TRBD1. V lost 4 bases to trimming and J lost 3 bases; unmatched junction nucleotides: 8. The CDR3 has 15 residues. In germline, CDR1 is MNHEY, CDR2 SVGEGT. CDR3 in DNA: TGTGCCAGCAGTTCGTATCGACAGGGGAACTACGAGCAGTACTTC. Its protein product is CASSSYRQGNYEQYF.

The gene calls are TRBV27 and TRBJ2-7; tentative D call: TRBD1 (6 bases). Germline V gene lookup returns CDR1 MNHEY and CDR2 SMNVEV (reference sequence). Trimming left V 5 bases short and J 0 bases short, with 11 bases between. This CDR3 region has 14 residues. The CDR3: CASSPRGSSYEQYF. In nucleotides, the CDR3 is TGTGCCAGCAGTCCCAGGGGTAGCTCCTACGAGCAGTACTTC.

The rearrangement uses TRBV27 and TRBJ1-3; D is unclear. V lost 5 bases, J lost 5 bases, and 10 bases lay in between. Germline CDR1 is MNHEY and CDR2 is SMNVEV (reference sequence). This CDR3 is built from 13 residues. The CDR3 protein is CASSTGVRNTIYF. DNA of the CDR3: TGTGCCAGCAGTACCGGGGTACGAAACACCATATATTTT.

The chain has TRBV19 and TRBJ2-1, with D unclear. Germline values: CDR1 LNHDA, CDR2 SQIVND (reference sequence). The CDR3 runs to 14 residues. The V and J ends lost 5 bases and 2 bases respectively, with 10 bases between them. The CDR3 region is CASSLRDTYNEQFF. For the CDR3, the DNA is TGTGCCAGTAGTCTCCGAGACACCTACAATGAGCAGTTCTTC.

The V call is TRBV7-2, the J call TRBJ1-1; D is uncertain. The CDR3 consists of 15 residues. Germline CDR1 and CDR2: SGHTA and FQGNSA. Trimming took off 5 bases at V and 0 bases at J, with 13 bases between the two ends. The CDR3, as DNA: TGTGCCAGCAGCCCGATGACGGGGATGAACACTGAAGCTTTCTTT. Protein product: CASSPMTGMNTEAFF.

The chain recombines TRBV5-4 with TRBJ2-7, with 14 bases matching TRBD2. The CDR3 sequence is 16 residues long. The germline CDR1 and CDR2 sequences are SGHNT and YYREEE (reference sequence). V was pared by 4 bases and J by 0 bases, with 3 bases of the junction left unmatched. The CDR3 DNA is TGTGCCAGCAGCAGGGGACTAGCGGGGGCCTCCTACGAGCAGTACTTC. Its protein is CASSRGLAGASYEQYF.

In this sample, this clone turned up once. This sequence joins TRBV5-1 and TRBJ2-1; TRBD2 aligns across 9 bases. The CDR3 length is 16 residues. The ends lost 2 bases at V and 2 bases at J; junction bases unmatched: 5. CDR1 is SGHRS, CDR2 YFSETQ, per germline. In nucleotides, the CDR3 is TGCGCCAGCAGCTTCTATAGCGGGGGACCCTACAATGAGCAGTTCTTC. Protein product: CASSFYSGGPYNEQFF.

The J gene is TRBJ2-3, the V gene TRBV7-9; 9 bases line up with TRBD1. J lost 1 base, V lost 4 bases, and 3 bases had no gene match. Germline lookup yields CDR1 SEHNR and CDR2 FQNEAQ (reference sequence). This CDR3 is 15 amino acids long. The CDR3 region has the DNA TGTGCCAGCAGCTCCCGGGACAGGGGCACAGATACGCAGTATTTT. Translating gives CASSSRDRGTDTQYF.

This clone was observed a handful of times. V and J are TRBV5-1 and TRBJ1-2, with D unresolved. Per the germline V gene, CDR1 is SGHRS and CDR2 is YFSETQ. This CDR3 spans 13 amino acids. V lost 0 bases and J lost 7, with 10 bases in between. The DNA of the CDR3 is TGCGCCAGCAGCTTGGAGGGAGGAGGTGGCTACACCTTC. Amino acids: CASSLEGGGGYTF.

The CDR3 DNA follows: TGTGCCAGCTCACCAGAGGGCTTCAATGAAAAACTGTTTTTT. This translates into CASSPEGFNEKLFF. The chain couples TRBV18 to TRBJ1-4; D remains unclear. The CDR3 is 14 residues long. The germline CDR1 and CDR2 sequences are KGHSH and LQKENI. Trimming took off 2 bases at V and 5 bases at J, with 9 bases between the two ends.

The chain employs TRBV21-1 and TRBJ2-6; the D call of TRBD1 is as the table states it, not checked on the DNA. TRBV21-1 constitutes a pseudogene. The CDR3 covers 16 residues. DNA for the CDR3: TGTGCCAGCAGCAAAGACTCAGGGACTGGGGCCAACGTCCTGACTTTC. Its translation is CASSKDSGTGANVLTF.

The gene calls are TRBV6-1 and TRBJ1-1; a possible D gene is TRBD1 (6 bases). Trimming took 1 base from V and 1 from J, leaving 7 bases between them. Germline V gene lookup returns CDR1 MNHNS and CDR2 SASEGT. This CDR3 is 14 amino acids long. CDR3 amino acids: CASSEVGANTEAFF. The CDR3 nucleotides are TGTGCCAGCAGTGAAGTGGGGGCGAACACTGAAGCTTTCTTT.

J is TRBJ1-2 and V is TRBV6-5; D unclear. The CDR3 totals 11 residues. Trimming removed 6 bases at V and 13 bases at J, with 15 bases between. Germline-derived CDR1 and CDR2 are MNHEY and SVGAGI. The CDR3 DNA is TGTGCCAGCAGATACCCCACATCGCCCACCTTC. Amino acid sequence: CASRYPTSPTF.

V and J are TRBV13 and TRBJ2-2, with a possible D match to TRBD2 (6 bases). The CDR3 contains 15 residues. V was pared by 5 bases and J by 5 bases, with 15 bases between. CDR1 is PRHDT, CDR2 FYEKMQ, per germline (reference sequence). The CDR3 is CASSTGPAGTGELFF. CDR3 sequence (DNA): TGTGCCAGCAGCACCGGGCCTGCGGGGACCGGGGAGCTGTTTTTT.

The chain couples TRBV15 to TRBJ2-3; possible D gene TRBD1, 6 bases. The CDR3 is made up of 11 amino acids. Germline V CDR1 and CDR2: LNHNV, YYDKDF (reference sequence). Trimming took off 7 bases at V and 5 bases at J, with 7 bases between the two ends. CDR3 sequence reads: CATIQGDTQYF. CDR3 in DNA: TGTGCCACCATACAGGGAGATACGCAGTATTTT.

This clone has only a few counts. This chain connects TRBV19 to TRBJ2-7, with a weak D call TRBD1 (5 bases). V lost 5 bases and J 3 bases, leaving 17 bases between the germline ends. This CDR3 contains 15 residues. The germline CDR1 and CDR2 sequences are LNHDA and SQIVND (reference sequence). The CDR3 is CASSYPTAGFYEQYF. CDR3 in DNA: TGTGCCAGTAGTTATCCGACAGCAGGTTTCTACGAGCAGTACTTC. The full variable domain, rest sourced from reference TRBV19 and TRBJ2-7, is DGGITQSPKYLFRKEGQNVTLSCEQNLNHDAMYWYRQDPGQGLRLIYYSQIVNDFQKGDIAEGYSVSREKKESFPLTVTSAQKNPTAFYLCASSYPTAGFYEQYFGPGTRLTVT.

This clone turned up a few times. For the CDR3, the DNA is TGTGCCAGCAGTTACGTAACGGGACAGGGTCTCTTGGAGCAGTACTTC. It codes for CASSYVTGQGLLEQYF. The gene calls are TRBV3-1 (or the pseudogene TRBV3-2) and TRBJ2-7; 9 nucleotides line up with TRBD1. The CDR3 has 16 amino acids. Germline loops: CDR1 LGHDT, CDR2 YNNKEL (reference sequence). The J segment lost 7 bases and the V segment lost 6 bases, leaving 16 bases of the junction unmatched.

The chain carries TRBV7-2 and TRBJ2-3; possibly TRBD1 for D (5 bases). Trimming left V 2 bases short and J 2 bases short, with 11 bases between. Germline V gene data show CDR1 as SGHTA and CDR2 as FQGNSA. The length of the CDR3 is 15 residues. The CDR3 region is CASSLQGPSTDTQYF. DNA of the CDR3: TGTGCCAGCAGCTTACAGGGCCCCTCCACAGATACGCAGTATTTT.

This clone was picked up a small number of times. The CDR3 here is CASSIPHFSNQPQHF. DNA for the CDR3: TGTGCCAGTAGTATACCCCATTTCAGCAATCAGCCCCAGCATTTT. The chain has TRBV19 and TRBJ1-5; the D is unclear. CDR3 size: 15 residues. Trimming removed 2 bases from V and 1 base from J, with 9 bases in between. The germline CDR1 and CDR2 sequences are LNHDA and SQIVND (reference sequence). Supplemented by reference TRBV19 and TRBJ1-5, the full variable domain reads DGGITQSPKYLFRKEGQNVTLSCEQNLNHDAMYWYRQDPGQGLRLIYYSQIVNDFQKGDIAEGYSVSREKKESFPLTVTSAQKNPTAFYLCASSIPHFSNQPQHFGDGTRLSIL.

The genes are TRBV6-4 and TRBJ2-1; 7 nucleotides match TRBD2. Per germline, CDR1 MRHNA and CDR2 SNTAGT. The CDR3 has 14 amino acids. V lost 5 bases to trimming and J lost 5 bases; unmatched junction nucleotides: 6. The CDR3 here is CASSLPGGNNEQFF. CDR3 DNA sequence: TGTGCCAGCAGTTTGCCGGGGGGAAACAATGAGCAGTTCTTC.

The chain uses TRBV30 and TRBJ1-2; TRBD1 matches 9 bases. Germline-derived CDR1 and CDR2 are GTSNPN and SVGIG (reference sequence). J lost 8 bases, V lost 0 bases, and 4 bases had no gene match. The CDR3 extends over 13 amino acids. The CDR3: CAWSVQGAGGYTF. CDR3 sequence (DNA): TGTGCCTGGAGTGTACAGGGGGCAGGGGGCTACACCTTC.

This chain uses TRBV25-1 with TRBJ2-5, with TRBD1 matching 12 bases. Germline V gives CDR1 MGHDK, CDR2 SYGVNS. The CDR3 loop spans 17 amino acids. V shed 2 bases, J shed 1 base, and the junction held 5 bases outside the gene matches. The CDR3 protein is CASSEMRGQGAQETQYF. CDR3 DNA: TGTGCCAGCAGTGAAATGCGGGGACAGGGGGCCCAAGAGACCCAGTACTTC.

The sample holds a few counts of this clone. V usage is TRBV14 and J usage is TRBJ2-7; 7 nucleotides line up with TRBD1. Losses at the gene ends were 4 bases for V and 0 bases for J; bases not matched to a gene: 6. CDR3 length: 15 amino acids. The germline V gene has CDR1 SGHDN and CDR2 FVKESK. The CDR3 is CASSLGQDSSYEQYF. The CDR3 nucleotides are TGTGCCAGCAGCCTCGGACAGGACAGCTCCTACGAGCAGTACTTC.

This rearrangement joins TRBV24-1 to TRBJ1-1, with TRBD1 matching over 9 bases. Germline lookup yields CDR1 KGHDR and CDR2 SFDVKD. There are 15 residues in the CDR3. V lost 7 bases, J lost 3 bases, and 8 bases stayed unmatched. CDR3 protein: CATRRQGGTDTEAFF. For the CDR3, the DNA is TGTGCCACCAGACGACAGGGGGGTACGGACACTGAAGCTTTCTTT.

The genes are TRBV9 and TRBJ1-4; D not certain. Trimming took 4 bases from V and 2 from J, leaving 9 bases between them. The CDR3 spans 14 residues. From germline, CDR1 is SGDLS and CDR2 YYNGEE. The CDR3 protein is CASSTGGTNEKLFF. CDR3 sequence (DNA): TGTGCCAGCAGCACGGGAGGTACTAATGAAAAACTGTTTTTT.

The CDR3 DNA reads TGTGCCTGGAGCGCGGACAGGGAGGATTCACCCCTCCACTTT. Protein product: CAWSADREDSPLHF. The chain is built from TRBV30 and TRBJ1-6, with 8 bases fitting TRBD1. Germline V CDR1 and CDR2: GTSNPN, SVGIG (reference sequence). The CDR3 has 14 amino acids. The J segment lost 8 bases and the V segment lost 3 bases, leaving 6 bases of the junction unmatched.

This sequence joins TRBV5-1 and TRBJ2-5; possibly TRBD2 for D (6 bases). Trimming pared 0 bases from V and 2 bases from J, leaving 11 bases between. CDR3 size: 15 residues. Germline lookup yields CDR1 SGHRS and CDR2 YFSETQ. The CDR3 DNA reads as TGCGCCAGCAGCTTGGACGGGACTGCACAAGAGACCCAGTACTTC. Translated: CASSLDGTAQETQYF.

As for this clone: Other DNA variants within this sample encode the same CDR3. V usage is TRBV9 and J usage is TRBJ1-1, with D possibly matching TRBD1 (6 bases). Germline V gene sequence: CDR1 SGDLS, CDR2 YYNGEE. The CDR3 extends over 14 amino acids. Trimming shortened V by 1 base and J by 5 bases, and 12 bases separated the two germline ends. The CDR3 here is CASSVQGLGTEAFF. The CDR3 DNA reads as TGTGCCAGCAGCGTACAGGGGCTGGGAACTGAAGCTTTCTTT.